The subject of this entry is one TCR beta chain. The antigen is not known. The CDR3 has 14 residues. V was clipped by 3 bases and J by 3 bases, with 9 bases between them. Germline assignment: CDR1 SGHTA and CDR2 FQGNSA. Profiling relied on immunoSEQ multiplex PCR, and the TCRdb table lists in-frame clones only, not all of them. The repertoire consists of some 66,000 clones, with about 83% occurring once and the leading ten covering 4%. The sample comes from a study of radiotherapy plus CTLA-4 blockade in lung cancer. Study-wide results and caveats: The study found tumor-derived TCR clones expanded in blood after radiotherapy plus ipilimumab.

The rearrangement links TRBV7-2 to TRBJ1-5; D is uncertain. The sample consisted of peripheral blood, taken from a patient treated with radiotherapy plus ipilimumab. The origin of this receptor is a human donor with non-small cell lung cancer who had a partial response to radiotherapy plus ipilimumab. In DNA form, the CDR3 reads TGTGCCAGCAGCTTTCAACAATTCAATCAGCCCCAGCATTTT. It yields the protein CASSFQQFNQPQHF.